This T cell receptor (beta chain) was documented in a study of cytomegalovirus exposure and HLA in healthy donors. Looking at the study overall: Membership in the Caucasian-associated ancestry cluster was found for 81% of nearly 400 genotyped donors.

Healthy bone marrow donors supplied every sample. PCR used 60 Vbeta primers and 13 Jbeta primers. This table comes from immunoSEQ multiplex PCR, and its TCRdb copy is limited to in-frame clones, with some not included. The table lists some 270,000 clones, 80% to 95% of them singletons. Note on this clone: Its antigen is unidentified.

Whole-study results and caveats: Later, an analysis showed that TCR beta chains associated with HLA were more clonally expanded than others that were equally common. In vitro confirmation showed three CMV-associated chains to be CMV antigen specific.

The CDR3 consists of 14 residues. The germline CDR1 and CDR2 sequences are LNHNV and YYDKDF (reference sequence). The ends were cut back, 4 bases at V and 2 bases at J, with 10 bases in the middle. This clonotype originated in a girl aged 2 to 10 in good health and CMV-seronegative. Material for sequencing was PBMCs. The chain joins TRBV15 to TRBJ2-3; D is unclear. In nucleotides, the CDR3 is TGTGCCACCAGCACGCGGCAGTACACAGATACGCAGTATTTT. This gives the protein CATSTRQYTDTQYF.